The 24 T cell receptor beta chains below come from one sample, sequenced in a study of blood T cell repertoires in COVID-19. Assay: immunoSEQ multiplex PCR; the TCRdb copy retains only in-frame clones and omits some. The sample lists about 220,000 clones, 70% to 85% occurring once. Sequencing was carried out using peripheral blood. These receptors all stem from a man in his forties who had recovered from COVID-19.

V and J are TRBV5-6 and TRBJ2-7; 8 bases match TRBD1. The CDR3 sequence is 15 residues long. Germline CDR1 is SGHDT and CDR2 is YYEEEE. Losses at the gene ends were 3 bases for V and 3 bases for J; bases not matched to a gene: 8. Here the CDR3 reads CASSSGPGGIYEQYF. For the CDR3, the DNA is TGTGCCAGCAGCTCGGGGCCAGGGGGCATCTACGAGCAGTACTTC.

The chain combines TRBV9 with TRBJ1-3; the D is unclear. Germline lookup yields CDR1 SGDLS and CDR2 YYNGEE. This CDR3 region has 17 residues. The V gene lost 0 bases and the J gene lost 4 bases, with 17 bases spanning the gap. This CDR3 reads CASSVEARRVSGNTIYF. The DNA for the CDR3 is TGTGCCAGCAGCGTAGAGGCCCGGAGGGTATCAGGAAACACCATATATTTT.

On this clone: Other DNA sequences in this specimen translate into the identical CDR3. The V call is TRBV19, the J call TRBJ2-1, with 8 bases aligning to TRBD2. There are 15 residues in the CDR3. With 6 bases clipped from V and 8 bases from J, the junction kept 12 bases outside the gene matches. Germline CDR1 and CDR2: LNHDA and SQIVND (reference sequence). In DNA, the CDR3 is TGTGCCAGTAGCCCATCTAGCGGGTGGGGCGATGAGCAGTTCTTC. It is translated as CASSPSSGWGDEQFF.

The V call is TRBV6-5, the J call TRBJ1-2; D not certain. Germline V gene sequence: CDR1 MNHEY, CDR2 SVGAGI. The CDR3 runs 13 residues. Trimming cost V 6 bases and J 4 bases, with 12 bases left between them. The CDR3 region is CASRGGGSYGYTF. In DNA, the CDR3 is TGTGCCAGCAGAGGTGGAGGGTCCTATGGCTACACCTTC.

This clone showed up just once. The chain is built from TRBV5-1 and TRBJ2-7; 15 positions match TRBD2. CDR1 is SGHRS, CDR2 YFSETQ, per germline. Losses at the gene ends were 4 bases for V and 0 bases for J; bases not matched to a gene: 8. There are 18 residues in the CDR3. CDR3 sequence: CASSLGLAGGHRSYEQYF. CDR3 coding DNA: TGCGCCAGCAGCCTGGGACTAGCGGGAGGTCATCGCTCCTACGAGCAGTACTTC. The entire variable domain, with the rest obtained from reference TRBV5-1 and TRBJ2-7, is as follows: KAGVTQTPRYLIKTRGQQVTLSCSPISGHRSVSWYQQTPGQGLQFLFEYFSETQRNKGNFPGRFSGRQFSNSRSEMNVSTLELGDSALYLCASSLGLAGGHRSYEQYFGPGTRLTVT.

The chain joins TRBV5-4 to TRBJ2-7; TRBD1 might be the D (5 bases). V was trimmed by 1 base and J by 0 bases, leaving 11 bases between them. In germline, CDR1 is SGHNT, CDR2 YYREEE (reference sequence). This CDR3 is 15 amino acids long. DNA of the CDR3: TGTGCCAGCAGCTTGAAGACAGCTAGCTCCTACGAGCAGTACTTC. Translation: CASSLKTASSYEQYF.

This chain connects TRBV6-6 to TRBJ2-7, with 7 bases identical to TRBD1. The CDR3 runs to 16 residues. Germline V gene sequence: CDR1 MNHNY, CDR2 SVGAGI (reference sequence). V shed 10 bases, J shed 0 bases, and the junction held 15 bases outside the gene matches. CDR3 protein: CATVRQGTSHSYEQYF. CDR3 bases: TGTGCCACAGTGCGACAGGGTACTTCCCACTCCTACGAGCAGTACTTC.

This clone was counted a few times. The J gene is TRBJ2-1, the V gene TRBV5-4; no definite D call. Germline V gene lookup returns CDR1 SGHNT and CDR2 YYREEE (reference sequence). V was pared by 4 bases and J by 8 bases, with 7 bases between. The CDR3 loop spans 11 amino acids. CDR3 coding DNA: TGTGCCAGCAGCCCCGGAGATGAGCAGTTCTTC. Translating it yields CASSPGDEQFF.

The chain joins TRBV5-8 to TRBJ2-5; the match to TRBD2 covers 10 bases. The CDR3 loop spans 15 amino acids. V lost 4 bases and J lost 2; bases outside the gene matches: 5. The germline gives CDR1 SGHTS, CDR2 YDEGEE. Here the CDR3 reads CASSRGLAEQETQYF. CDR3 sequence (DNA): TGTGCCAGCAGCCGCGGACTAGCGGAACAAGAGACCCAGTACTTC. Full variable domain (outside the CDR3, taken from reference TRBV5-8 and TRBJ2-5): EAGVTQSPTHLIKTRGQQATLRCSPISGHTSVYWYQQALGLGLQFLLWYDEGEERNRGNFPPRFSGRQFPNYSSELNVNALELEDSALYLCASSRGLAEQETQYFGPGTRLLVL.

The chain is built from TRBV5-1 and TRBJ1-5; D ambiguous. With 0 bases removed from V and 5 bases from J, the gap between germline ends came to 9 bases. The CDR3 has 14 residues. From germline, CDR1 is SGHRS and CDR2 YFSETQ. DNA for the CDR3: TGCGCCAGCAGCTTGGAACGGCAGGATCAGCCCCAGCATTTT. Protein: CASSLERQDQPQHF.

V usage is TRBV24-1 and J usage is TRBJ2-5, with D perhaps TRBD1 (5 bases). Trimming took off 7 bases at V and 5 bases at J, with 13 bases between the two ends. Germline CDR1 KGHDR, CDR2 SFDVKD. The CDR3 runs 13 residues. CDR3 sequence: CATSDGALETQYF. In nucleotides, the CDR3 is TGTGCCACCAGCGATGGGGCATTGGAGACCCAGTACTTC.

The chain combines TRBV5-4 with TRBJ1-6, with 7 positions matching TRBD1. The V gene's germline CDR1 is SGHNT and CDR2 YYREEE (reference sequence). J gave up 10 bases and V 4 bases, and 5 bases lay outside the gene matches. This CDR3 is 13 amino acids long. This chain's CDR3 is CASSIGQASPLHF. DNA for the CDR3: TGTGCCAGCAGCATAGGACAGGCCTCACCCCTCCACTTT.

The table lists this clone with a few counts. The rearrangement uses TRBV30 and TRBJ2-1; D might be TRBD2 (7 bases). V lost 2 bases, J lost 8 bases, and 16 bases lay in between. The germline V gene encodes CDR1 GTSNPN and CDR2 SVGIG (reference sequence). The CDR3 runs to 14 residues. In DNA form, the CDR3 reads TGTGCCTGGAGTCAGGGAGGGGGTCTCGATGAGCAGTTCTTC. It specifies CAWSQGGGLDEQFF.

This chain joins TRBV3-1 (or the pseudogene TRBV3-2) and TRBJ1-2; D is uncertain. Germline-derived CDR1 and CDR2 are LGHDT and YNNKEL (reference sequence). CDR3 length: 11 residues. Trimming left V 1 base short and J 14 bases short, with 11 bases between. This CDR3 is CASSQGGGETF. The CDR3 DNA follows: TGTGCCAGCAGCCAAGGCGGCGGTGAAACCTTC.

The genes are TRBV5-8 and TRBJ2-3, with D perhaps TRBD2 (6 bases). V lost 4 bases and J lost 2, with 17 bases in between. The germline gives CDR1 SGHTS, CDR2 YDEGEE. The CDR3 has 16 residues. The chain's CDR3 is CASSPGWRVATDTQYF. DNA for the CDR3: TGTGCCAGCAGCCCCGGGTGGAGGGTGGCCACAGATACGCAGTATTTT.

The rearrangement uses TRBV10-2 and TRBJ1-1; D call uncertain. CDR1 and CDR2 from the germline V gene are WSHSY and SAAADI. The CDR3 covers 13 residues. V lost 0 bases to trimming and J lost 7 bases, with 9 bases between them. CDR3 in amino acids: CASSESQTYEAFF. The CDR3, as DNA: TGCGCCAGCAGTGAGTCCCAGACATATGAAGCTTTCTTT.

The chain recombines TRBV27 with TRBJ1-3, with 10 bases that match TRBD1. Germline V CDR1 and CDR2: MNHEY, SMNVEV (reference sequence). With 6 bases clipped from V and 0 bases from J, the junction kept 8 bases outside the gene matches. This CDR3 has 17 residues. This CDR3 reads CASSQDRGPSSGNTIYF. The CDR3 DNA is TGTGCCAGCAGCCAAGACAGGGGGCCTAGCTCTGGAAACACCATATATTTT.

The V call is TRBV19, the J call TRBJ1-2; 11 bases agree with TRBD1. CDR1 and CDR2 (germline): LNHDA, SQIVND (reference sequence). The CDR3 covers 14 residues. With 6 bases clipped from V and 4 bases from J, the junction kept 4 bases outside the gene matches. This CDR3 is CASRDRGRSYGYTF. The CDR3 nucleotides read TGTGCCAGTAGGGACAGGGGGCGGTCCTATGGCTACACCTTC.

The chain uses TRBV12-3 or TRBV12-4 and TRBJ1-2; D call uncertain. The length of the CDR3 is 13 residues. Trimming took 3 bases from V and 4 from J, leaving 9 bases between them. In DNA, the CDR3 is TGTGCCAGCAGTTTTAGCGGGAGCTATGGCTACACCTTC. This translates into CASSFSGSYGYTF.

The CDR3 loop is CASTREAGGPGTDTQYF. In DNA form, the CDR3 reads TGCGCCAGCACCCGCGAAGCGGGGGGGCCTGGGACAGATACGCAGTATTTT. J is TRBJ2-3 and V is TRBV5-1; 10 bases map to TRBD2. In germline, CDR1 is SGHRS, CDR2 YFSETQ. V shed 6 bases, J shed 3 bases, and the junction held 13 bases outside the gene matches. This CDR3 has 17 amino acids.

The V call is TRBV6-5, the J call TRBJ1-2, with D uncertain. Germline values: CDR1 MNHEY, CDR2 SVGAGI. The CDR3 is made up of 14 amino acids. V was shortened by 6 bases and J by 0 bases, with 11 bases between the two germline ends. CDR3 nucleotides: TGTGCCAGCAGGGGAGTCGGAGCTAACTATGGCTACACCTTC. Residues: CASRGVGANYGYTF.

The CDR3 reads CATSDGYGTSDTDTQYF. CDR3 nucleotide sequence: TGTGCCACCAGTGATGGATACGGGACTAGCGACACAGATACGCAGTATTTT. The chain joins TRBV24-1 to TRBJ2-3, with 10 positions matching TRBD2. CDR1 is KGHDR, CDR2 SFDVKD, per germline. Trimming cost V 3 bases and J 2 bases; bases outside gene matches: 7. The CDR3 runs 17 residues.

The genes are TRBV7-8 and TRBJ2-1, with 10 bases matching TRBD2. V shed 5 bases and J 3 bases; nucleotides not matched to a gene: 4. The germline CDR1 and CDR2 sequences are SGHVS and FQNEAQ. CDR3 length equals 15 residues. The CDR3 loop reads CASSVGTSDYNEQFF. The CDR3 DNA reads TGTGCCAGCAGCGTCGGGACTAGCGACTACAATGAGCAGTTCTTC.

The chain links TRBV7-2 to TRBJ2-5, with TRBD2 as a possible D gene (5 bases). The germline CDR1 and CDR2 sequences are SGHTA and FQGNSA. Trimming stripped 1 base from V and 0 bases from J, with 6 bases between. This CDR3 contains 14 residues. In DNA, the CDR3 is TGTGCCAGCAGCTTAGAGGGAGACCAAGAGACCCAGTACTTC. It translates to CASSLEGDQETQYF.